The clone carrying this TCR beta chain is a singleton in its sample. Its antigen remains unknown. TCRdb's copy holds only in-frame clones and misses some; the assay was immunoSEQ multiplex PCR. The table has about 69,000 clones, around 86% seen once. This CDR3 region has 12 residues. Germline-derived CDR1 and CDR2 are SQVTM and ANQGSEA. V was pared by 7 bases and J by 6 bases, with 13 bases between. This record comes from a study of T cell responses to AZD1222 COVID-19 vaccine. Findings of the study overall: After the peak T cell response, and only then, were repertoires sampled.

The chain couples TRBV29-1 to TRBJ1-5, with D uncertain. The sample was peripheral blood, taken on day 0 of AZD1222 vaccination. This sequence was found in an adult in good health. The CDR3 nucleotides read TGCAGCGCCTCCCGTGATGGTCAGCCCCAGCATTTT. Translation gives CSASRDGQPQHF.